This record covers a single T cell receptor (beta chain). Its target is unknown. A junction end diverges from the germline sequence, so it may reflect a read error. The data belong to a study of CD8 T cells in Susac syndrome. The CDR3 is 15 amino acids. Germline CDR1 reads SGHRS; CDR2 reads YFSETQ. With random hexamers, reverse transcription was performed on about 0.45 to 1 ug of RNA. Each CDR3 protein gets one entry after TCRdb re-called the immunoSEQ multiplex PCR reads with MiXCR. The top ten hold approximately 0.094% of the sample, which has 200,000 to 300,000 distinct CDR3 sequences, 96% seen once. Findings and caveats of the study: The authors acknowledged that the study's TCR sequencing and HLA analysis involved relatively few individuals.

Sequenced sample: CD4+ T cells from PBMCs. The rearrangement joins TRBV5-1 to TRBJ1-1, with D possibly matching TRBD1 (5 bases). This TCR was recovered from a human donor with Susac syndrome. CDR3 in DNA: TGCGCCAGCAGCCCGTACTCTGGAATTGGGGCTGAAGCGCTCTTT. Translation gives CASSPYSGIGAEALF. Complete variable domain (other parts from reference TRBV5-1 and TRBJ1-1): KAGVTQTPRYLIKTRGQQVTLSCSPISGHRSVSWYQQTPGQGLQFLFEYFSETQRNKGNFPGRFSGRQFSNSRSEMNVSTLELGDSALYLCASSPYSGIGAEALFGQGTRLTVV.